The clone carrying this T cell receptor (beta chain) was observed a handful of times. What it recognizes is unknown. At one end, the junction sequence differs from germline, possibly due to a read error. The CDR3 is made up of 18 amino acids. Germline lookup yields CDR1 MGHRA and CDR2 YSYEKL. The record originates from a study of tumor-infiltrating lymphocytes in primary liver carcinoma. As for the study in general: The tumors, T1-T3 N0M0 lesions, were roughly 4.2 to 11 cm across.

From roughly 500 ng total RNA, TCR beta cDNA was generated with a primer in the constant region. What produced the TCR beta libraries was three nested multiplex PCR rounds using slightly modified ARM-PCR. In the first two PCR rounds, TRBV1-TRBV30 forward primers were paired with a C-beta reverse primer, and each round lasted about 9 cycles. In TCRdb, the multiplex PCR reads were re-called with MiXCR into one record per CDR3 protein. The sample shows approximately 80,000 distinct CDR3 sequences, approximately 62% of them seen only once. Investigators took RNA and DNA out together from approximately 22-30 mg of unsorted bulk tissue. Primary liver carcinoma, confirmed by histopathology, was surgically resected. Broader study findings: The difference in top-250-clone fraction between tumors and blood was significant, favoring tumors (p = 0.039). Lesser overlap characterized tumor-adjacent and tumor-blood pairs relative to tumor region pairs.

The chain links TRBV4-1 to TRBJ2-6; TRBD2 aligns across 8 bases. The origin of this receptor is a man in his forties or fifties with primary liver carcinoma and hepatitis B virus infection. The material sequenced was tumor-adjacent normal liver tissue. The CDR3 coding sequence is TGCGCCAGTAGCCTACTAGCGGACAAAGGCTCTGGGGCCAACGTCCTGACTTTC. Protein sequence: CASSLLADKGSGANVLTF.